This T cell receptor (beta chain) was retrieved from a study of T cell repertoires in cytomegalovirus infection (dated by TCRdb to about 2019). Regarding the complete study: Because public TCR beta signatures pointed to carriage of CMV infection together with the matching HLA type, the HLA type of each donor mattered for the analysis. Here is what the overall study found, with its caveats: The ex vivo response was dominated by HLA-C-restricted CMV-specific TCR beta clonotypes, and the single most frequent clonotype in two of eight donors was supplied by these HLA-C-restricted clonotypes. Cumulative frequency of public TCR beta family members discriminated carriers of CMV infection plus the relevant HLA type in this cohort and an independent 352-donor cohort.

Trimmed from V: 6 bases; trimmed from J: 6 bases; junction bases lacking a gene match: 18. CDR1 and CDR2 (MNHEY, SVGEGT) derive from the germline V gene. The cysteine opens and the phenylalanine closes a CDR3 of 18 amino acids. CDR3 DNA only is kept here, 54 bases in frame from base 1. Sequencing used an Illumina HiSeq 1500. TCRdb cleaned the public reads at Q25 with fastp, built clones with MiXCR and kept in-frame beta chains. Each CDR3 protein appears once, grouped with its most common genes and DNA. Within this sample are about 130,000 distinct CDR3 sequences, with more than 20% of them counted one time only. The ten largest account for about 37% of the sample. This clonotype has just a few counts. Its antigen is still unknown. One base away there is no much larger clone; base qualities are not given.

This receptor chain uses TRBV6-2 or TRBV6-3 and TRBJ1-2; TRBD1 agrees with 11 junctional bases. This sequence originates from a human donor in good health (CMV status not recorded). Some clones in this sample may be carry-over from other donors' samples. Sequenced: PBMCs, sequenced either directly or after in vitro stimulation (not recorded which). The DNA is as follows: TGTGCCAGCAGCCTAATCCTCCTCCCCAGGACAGGGGGCGATGGCTACACCTTC. This codes for CASSLILLPRTGGDGYTF.